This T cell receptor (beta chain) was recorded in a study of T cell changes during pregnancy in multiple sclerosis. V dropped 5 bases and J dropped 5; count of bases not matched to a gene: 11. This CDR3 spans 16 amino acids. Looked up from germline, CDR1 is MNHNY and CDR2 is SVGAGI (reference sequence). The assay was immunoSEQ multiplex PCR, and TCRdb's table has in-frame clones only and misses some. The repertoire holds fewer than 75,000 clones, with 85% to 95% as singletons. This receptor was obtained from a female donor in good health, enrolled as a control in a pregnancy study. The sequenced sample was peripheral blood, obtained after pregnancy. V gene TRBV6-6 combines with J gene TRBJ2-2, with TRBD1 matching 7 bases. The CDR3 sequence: CASSLTGDVWTGELFF. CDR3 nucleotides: TGTGCCAGCAGTCTCACAGGGGACGTATGGACCGGGGAGCTGTTTTTT.